The clone carrying this T cell receptor (beta chain) was observed many times. Its specificity is not known. The CDR3 length is 15 residues. Trimming shortened V by 5 bases and J by 1 base, and 14 bases separated the two germline ends. Germline values: CDR1 SGHTA, CDR2 FQGNSA. Quantitative barcoded 5'-RACE was used to prepare TCR beta libraries. TCRdb processed the 5' RACE reads anew with MiXCR; each CDR3 protein has one entry. The table lists approximately 300,000 distinct CDR3 sequences, 7% to 9% of them singletons. This entry is derived from a study of CD8 T cells in ankylosing spondylitis. General observations from the study: Certain motif variants had earlier been reported in reactive arthritis synovial fluid and blood. For ankylosing spondylitis blood, a TCR beta motif of 7 or 8 highly homologous variants appeared characteristic. There was reportedly significant enrichment of clones that were disease-linked in matched ankylosing spondylitis synovial fluid. Relatively rare in peripheral blood, disease-linked clones were also CD8+.

The receptor comes from a male donor with ankylosing spondylitis. The specimen sequenced was blood, either unsorted or a sorted T cell fraction (not recorded which). The chain links TRBV7-2 to TRBJ2-5; the D gene is possibly TRBD2 (6 bases). DNA of the CDR3: TGTGCCAGCAGCCTGGAGGGGACTTTCCAAGAGACCCAGTACTTC. Translation: CASSLEGTFQETQYF.